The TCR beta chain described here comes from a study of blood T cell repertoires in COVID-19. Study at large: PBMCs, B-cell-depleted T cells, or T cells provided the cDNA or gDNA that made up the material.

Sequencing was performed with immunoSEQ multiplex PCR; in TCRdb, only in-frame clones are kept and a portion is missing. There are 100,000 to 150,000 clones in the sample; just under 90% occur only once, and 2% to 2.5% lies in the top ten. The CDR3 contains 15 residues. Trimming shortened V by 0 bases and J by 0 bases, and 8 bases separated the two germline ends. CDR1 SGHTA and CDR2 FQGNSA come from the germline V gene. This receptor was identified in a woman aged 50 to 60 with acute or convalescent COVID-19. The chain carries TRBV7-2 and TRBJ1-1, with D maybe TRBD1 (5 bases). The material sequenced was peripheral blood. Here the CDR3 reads CASSLAAGLNTEAFF. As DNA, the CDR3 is TGTGCCAGCAGCTTAGCTGCAGGGTTGAACACTGAAGCTTTCTTT.